Below are 7 T cell receptor beta chains sequenced from a single sample in a study of cytomegalovirus exposure and HLA in healthy donors. Primers for the PCR totalled 60 Vbeta and 13 Jbeta. Profiled with immunoSEQ multiplex PCR; TCRdb holds only in-frame clones, not every one. The top ten clones hold around 4% of a sample with about 270,000 clones, approximately 90% of them seen once. The material sequenced was PBMCs. These receptors were taken from a middle-aged man in good health and CMV-seropositive.

The gene calls are TRBV5-1 and TRBJ2-2; D remains ambiguous. CDR3 size: 14 residues. V was clipped by 0 bases and J by 4 bases, with 7 bases between them. Germline CDR1 is SGHRS and CDR2 is YFSETQ. CDR3 in amino acids: CASSLDSLTGELFF. The CDR3, as DNA: TGCGCCAGCAGCTTGGATAGTCTCACCGGGGAGCTGTTTTTT.

The rearrangement links TRBV2 to TRBJ2-2; D may be TRBD1 (6 bases). The V gene lost 2 bases and the J gene lost 3 bases, with 13 bases spanning the gap. Germline V lookup: CDR1 SNHLY, CDR2 FYNNEI. The CDR3 totals 16 residues. The CDR3 bases are TGTGCCAGCAGTGAATTGGGCAGGGGCGACACCGGGGAGCTGTTTTTT. This codes for CASSELGRGDTGELFF.

The V call is TRBV29-1, the J call TRBJ2-7, with TRBD1 matching 10 bases. V lost 4 bases to trimming and J lost 2 bases; unmatched junction nucleotides: 2. In germline, CDR1 is SQVTM, CDR2 ANQGSEA. The CDR3 has 13 amino acids. The CDR3 region is CSVGTGGTYEQYF. The CDR3 nucleotides read TGCAGCGTTGGGACAGGGGGGACCTACGAGCAGTACTTC.

This sequence joins TRBV5-1 and TRBJ2-1; TRBD2 aligns across 9 bases. CDR1 SGHRS and CDR2 YFSETQ come from the germline V gene. The junction had 4 bases not matched to a gene; V was cut back by 2 bases and J by 4 bases. CDR3 size: 15 residues. CDR3 loop: CASSFSGSTYNEQFF. The CDR3 nucleotides are TGCGCCAGCAGCTTTAGCGGGAGTACGTACAATGAGCAGTTCTTC.

CDR3 sequence: CASSPSGGSANTGELFF. CDR3 sequence (DNA): TGTGCCAGCTCACCATCTGGCGGGAGTGCGAACACCGGGGAGCTGTTTTTT. The J gene is TRBJ2-2, the V gene TRBV18, with TRBD2 matching 7 bases. The J segment lost 0 bases and the V segment lost 2 bases, leaving 6 bases of the junction unmatched. Germline V CDR1 and CDR2: KGHSH, LQKENI. The CDR3 contains 17 residues.

The chain couples TRBV19 to TRBJ2-7; possible D gene TRBD2, 5 bases. The length of the CDR3 is 15 residues. Trimming stripped 1 base from V and 0 bases from J, with 10 bases between. The germline gives CDR1 LNHDA, CDR2 SQIVND (reference sequence). CDR3 coding DNA: TGTGCCAGTAGTATAGTCGGGGAAAGCTCCTACGAGCAGTACTTC. Protein: CASSIVGESSYEQYF. The full variable domain, its missing parts supplied by reference TRBV19 and TRBJ2-7, is DGGITQSPKYLFRKEGQNVTLSCEQNLNHDAMYWYRQDPGQGLRLIYYSQIVNDFQKGDIAEGYSVSREKKESFPLTVTSAQKNPTAFYLCASSIVGESSYEQYFGPGTRLTVT.

This rearrangement joins TRBV5-4 to TRBJ1-1, with a tentative D call TRBD1 (5 bases). The CDR3 totals 14 residues. The germline V gene has CDR1 SGHNT and CDR2 YYREEE (reference sequence). Trimming took 0 bases from V and 4 from J, leaving 10 bases between them. Here the CDR3 DNA reads TGTGCCAGCAGCTTGGACAGGCGGCGCACTGAAGCTTTCTTT. This codes for CASSLDRRRTEAFF.